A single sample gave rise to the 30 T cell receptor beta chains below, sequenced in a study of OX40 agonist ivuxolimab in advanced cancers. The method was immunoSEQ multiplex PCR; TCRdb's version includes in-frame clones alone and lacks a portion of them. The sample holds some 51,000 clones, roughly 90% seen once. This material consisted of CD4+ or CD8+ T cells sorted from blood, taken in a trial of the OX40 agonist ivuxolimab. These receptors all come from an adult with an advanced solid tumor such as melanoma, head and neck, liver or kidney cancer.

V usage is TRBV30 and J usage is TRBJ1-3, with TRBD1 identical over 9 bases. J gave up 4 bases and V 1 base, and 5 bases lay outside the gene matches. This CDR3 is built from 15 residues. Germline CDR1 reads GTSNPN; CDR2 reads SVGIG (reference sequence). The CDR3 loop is CAWSAGQGAGNTIYF. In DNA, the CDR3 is TGTGCCTGGAGTGCGGGACAGGGTGCCGGAAACACCATATATTTT.

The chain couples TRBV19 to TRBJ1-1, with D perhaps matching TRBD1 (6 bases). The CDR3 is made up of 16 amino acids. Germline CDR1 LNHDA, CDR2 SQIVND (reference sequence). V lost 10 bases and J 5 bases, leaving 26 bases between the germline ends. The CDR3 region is CATRGGSGQGQTEAFF. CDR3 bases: TGTGCCACCCGAGGGGGTAGCGGTCAGGGCCAAACTGAAGCTTTCTTT.

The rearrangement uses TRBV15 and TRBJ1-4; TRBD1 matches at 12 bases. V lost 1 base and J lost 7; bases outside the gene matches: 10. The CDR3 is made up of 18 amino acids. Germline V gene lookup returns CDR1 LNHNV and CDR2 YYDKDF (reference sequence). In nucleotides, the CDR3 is TGTGCCACCAGCAGAGGTCCGGGACAGGGGGCATTATTTGAAAAACTGTTTTTT. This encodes CATSRGPGQGALFEKLFF.

This chain's CDR3 is CAISESGSNYGYTF. The CDR3 coding sequence is TGTGCCATCAGTGAGTCGGGTTCTAACTATGGCTACACCTTC. This chain links TRBV10-3 with TRBJ1-2; D uncertain. Per the germline V gene, CDR1 is ENHRY and CDR2 is SYGVKD. Trimming pared 0 bases from V and 0 bases from J, leaving 5 bases between. The CDR3 contains 14 residues.

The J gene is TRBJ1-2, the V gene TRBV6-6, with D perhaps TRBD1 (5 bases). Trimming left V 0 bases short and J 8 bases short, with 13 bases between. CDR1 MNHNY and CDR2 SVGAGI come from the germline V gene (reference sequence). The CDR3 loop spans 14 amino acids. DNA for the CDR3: TGTGCCAGCAGTTACTCGATAGTGGGGGACGGCTACACCTTC. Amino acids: CASSYSIVGDGYTF.

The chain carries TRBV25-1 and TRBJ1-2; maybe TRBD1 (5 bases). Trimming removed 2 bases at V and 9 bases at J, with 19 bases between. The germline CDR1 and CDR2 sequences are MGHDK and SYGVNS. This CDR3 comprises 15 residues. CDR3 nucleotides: TGTGCCAGCAGTGAAGTTTTACTTGGGACGGTCAGCTACACCTTC. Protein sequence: CASSEVLLGTVSYTF.

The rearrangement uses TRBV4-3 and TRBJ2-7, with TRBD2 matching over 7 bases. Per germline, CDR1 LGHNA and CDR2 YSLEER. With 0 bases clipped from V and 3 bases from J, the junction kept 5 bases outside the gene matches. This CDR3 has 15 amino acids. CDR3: CASSQENGGGYEQYF. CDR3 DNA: TGCGCCAGCAGCCAAGAAAATGGCGGGGGCTACGAGCAGTACTTC.

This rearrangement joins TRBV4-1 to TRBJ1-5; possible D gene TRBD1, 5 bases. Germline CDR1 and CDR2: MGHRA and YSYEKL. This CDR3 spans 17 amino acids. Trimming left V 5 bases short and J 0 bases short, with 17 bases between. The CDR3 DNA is TGCGCCAGCAGCGGGACCGCGGGACTGAATAGCAATCAGCCCCAGCATTTT. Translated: CASSGTAGLNSNQPQHF.

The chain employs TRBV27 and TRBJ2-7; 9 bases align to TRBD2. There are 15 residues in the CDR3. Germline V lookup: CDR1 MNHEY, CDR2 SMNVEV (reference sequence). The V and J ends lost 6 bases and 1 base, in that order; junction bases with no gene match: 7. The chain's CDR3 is CASSSITSGSYEQYF. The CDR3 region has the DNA TGTGCCAGCAGCTCCATTACTAGCGGGTCCTACGAGCAGTACTTC.

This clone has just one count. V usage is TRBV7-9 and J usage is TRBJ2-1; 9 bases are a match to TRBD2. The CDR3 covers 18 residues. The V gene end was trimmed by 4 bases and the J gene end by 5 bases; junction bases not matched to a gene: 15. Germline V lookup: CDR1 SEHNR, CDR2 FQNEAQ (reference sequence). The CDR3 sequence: CASSWGQAGGPGDNEQFF. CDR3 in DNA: TGTGCCAGCAGCTGGGGACAAGCGGGGGGCCCGGGTGACAATGAGCAGTTCTTC.

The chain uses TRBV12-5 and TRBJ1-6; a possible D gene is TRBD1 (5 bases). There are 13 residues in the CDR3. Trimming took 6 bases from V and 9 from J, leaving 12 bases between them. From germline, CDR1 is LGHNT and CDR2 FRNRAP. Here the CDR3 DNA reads TGTGCTAGTGGGGGGGACCGCGTTTCACCCCTCCACTTT. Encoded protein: CASGGDRVSPLHF. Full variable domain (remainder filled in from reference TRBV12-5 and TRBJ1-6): DARVTQTPRHKVTEMGQEVTMRCQPILGHNTVFWYRQTMMQGLELLAYFRNRAPLDDSGMPKDRFSAEMPDATLATLKIQPSEPRDSAVYFCASGGDRVSPLHFGNGTRLTVT.

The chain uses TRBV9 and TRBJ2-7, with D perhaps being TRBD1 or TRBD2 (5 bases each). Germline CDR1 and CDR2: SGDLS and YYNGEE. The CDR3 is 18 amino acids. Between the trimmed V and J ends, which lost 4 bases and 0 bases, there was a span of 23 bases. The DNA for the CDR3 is TGTGCCAGCAGCCCTTTCTGGGGACGGACGGCCGACTCCTACGAGCAGTACTTC. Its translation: CASSPFWGRTADSYEQYF.

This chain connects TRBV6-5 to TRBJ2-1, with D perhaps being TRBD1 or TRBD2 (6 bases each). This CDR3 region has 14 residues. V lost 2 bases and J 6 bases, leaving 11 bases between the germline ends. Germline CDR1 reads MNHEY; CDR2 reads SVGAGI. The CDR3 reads CASSYRGAVNEQFF. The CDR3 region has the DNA TGTGCCAGCAGTTACAGGGGGGCGGTCAATGAGCAGTTCTTC.

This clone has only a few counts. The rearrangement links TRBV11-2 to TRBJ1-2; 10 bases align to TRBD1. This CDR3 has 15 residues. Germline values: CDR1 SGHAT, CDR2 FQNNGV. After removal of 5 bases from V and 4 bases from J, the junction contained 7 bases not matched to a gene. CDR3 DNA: TGTGCCAGCAGCCATCAAGGGACAGGGGCCTATGGCTACACCTTC. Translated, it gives CASSHQGTGAYGYTF.

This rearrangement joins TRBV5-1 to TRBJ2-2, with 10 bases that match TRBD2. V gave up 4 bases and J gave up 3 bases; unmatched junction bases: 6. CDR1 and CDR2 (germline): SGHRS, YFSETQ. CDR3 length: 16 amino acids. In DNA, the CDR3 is TGCGCCAGCAGCACCCCCAGCGGGGGGGACACCGGGGAGCTGTTTTTT. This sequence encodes CASSTPSGGDTGELFF.

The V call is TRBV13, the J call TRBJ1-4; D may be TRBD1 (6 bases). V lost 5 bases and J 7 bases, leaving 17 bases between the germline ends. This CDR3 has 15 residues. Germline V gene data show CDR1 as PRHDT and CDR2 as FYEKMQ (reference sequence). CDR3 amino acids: CASSPGKGGVEKLFF. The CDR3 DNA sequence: TGTGCCAGCAGCCCGGGAAAGGGGGGCGTTGAAAAACTGTTTTTT.

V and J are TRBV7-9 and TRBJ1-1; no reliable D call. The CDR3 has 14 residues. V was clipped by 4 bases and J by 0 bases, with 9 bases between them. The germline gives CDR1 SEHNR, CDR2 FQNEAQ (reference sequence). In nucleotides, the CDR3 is TGTGCCAGCAGCTCGGTGGGAATGAACACTGAAGCTTTCTTT. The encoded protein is CASSSVGMNTEAFF. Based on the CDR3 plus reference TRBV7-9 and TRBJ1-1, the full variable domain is DTGVSQNPRHKITKRGQNVTFRCDPISEHNRLYWYRQTLGQGPEFLTYFQNEAQLEKSRLLSDRFSAERPKGSFSTLEIQRTEQGDSAMYLCASSSVGMNTEAFFGQGTRLTVV.

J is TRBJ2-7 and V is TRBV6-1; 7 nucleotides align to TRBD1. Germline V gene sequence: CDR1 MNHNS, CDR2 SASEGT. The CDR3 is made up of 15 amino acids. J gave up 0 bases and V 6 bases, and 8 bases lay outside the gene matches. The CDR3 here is CASSSDRVTSYEQYF. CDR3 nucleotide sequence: TGTGCCAGCAGCTCAGACAGGGTAACCTCCTACGAGCAGTACTTC.

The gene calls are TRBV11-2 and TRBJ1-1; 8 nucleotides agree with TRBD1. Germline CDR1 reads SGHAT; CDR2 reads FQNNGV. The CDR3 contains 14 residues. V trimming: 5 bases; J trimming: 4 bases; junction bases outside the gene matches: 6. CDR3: CASSAATGGTEAFF. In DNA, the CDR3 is TGTGCCAGCAGCGCGGCCACAGGGGGCACTGAAGCTTTCTTT.

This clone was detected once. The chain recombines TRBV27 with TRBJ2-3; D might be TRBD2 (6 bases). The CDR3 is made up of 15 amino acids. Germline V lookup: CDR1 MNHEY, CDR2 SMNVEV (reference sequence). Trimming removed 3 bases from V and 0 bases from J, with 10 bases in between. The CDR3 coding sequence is TGTGCCAGCAGTTTTAGCGGCCCTAGCACAGATACGCAGTATTTT. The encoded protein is CASSFSGPSTDTQYF.

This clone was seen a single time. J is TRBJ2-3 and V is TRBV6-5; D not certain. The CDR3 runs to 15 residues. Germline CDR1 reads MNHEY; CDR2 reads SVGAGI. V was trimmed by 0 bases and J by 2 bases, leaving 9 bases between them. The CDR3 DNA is TGTGCCAGCAGTTACTCTGGCACTTACACAGATACGCAGTATTTT. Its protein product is CASSYSGTYTDTQYF.

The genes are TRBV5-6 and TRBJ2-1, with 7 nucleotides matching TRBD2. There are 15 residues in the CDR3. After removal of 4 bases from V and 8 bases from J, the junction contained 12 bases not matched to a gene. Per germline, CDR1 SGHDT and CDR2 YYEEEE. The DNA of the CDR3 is TGTGCCAGCAGCGGGGAAGGACTAGAGTACTATGAGCAGTTCTTC. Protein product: CASSGEGLEYYEQFF.

DNA for the CDR3: TGTGCCAGCAGCGTAGGAAGTAGCGGGGGGTCCAGCTCCTACAATGAGCAGTTCTTC. It codes for CASSVGSSGGSSSYNEQFF. The genes are TRBV9 and TRBJ2-1; 10 bases map to TRBD2. After removal of 0 bases from V and 0 bases from J, the junction contained 9 bases not matched to a gene. This CDR3 is built from 19 residues. Germline V CDR1 and CDR2: SGDLS, YYNGEE.

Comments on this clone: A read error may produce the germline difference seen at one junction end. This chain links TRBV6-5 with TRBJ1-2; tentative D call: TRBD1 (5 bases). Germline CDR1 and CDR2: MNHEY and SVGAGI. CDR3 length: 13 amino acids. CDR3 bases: TGTGCCAGCAGTTACTCGCGCCTTTGGGGGACGTACTTC. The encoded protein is CASSYSRLWGTYF.

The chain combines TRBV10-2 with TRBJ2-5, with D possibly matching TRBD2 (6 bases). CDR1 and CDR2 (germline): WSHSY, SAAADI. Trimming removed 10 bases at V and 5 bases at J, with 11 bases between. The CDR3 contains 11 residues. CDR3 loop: CATSELETQYF. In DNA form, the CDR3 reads TGCGCCACTAGCGAGTTGGAGACCCAGTACTTC.

The CDR3 region has the DNA TGTGCCAGCAGCTTAAACCCCACAGATACGCAGTATTTT. Translating gives CASSLNPTDTQYF. This chain connects TRBV7-2 to TRBJ2-3; unclear D gene. Trimming stripped 2 bases from V and 2 bases from J, with 5 bases between. The germline V gene has CDR1 SGHTA and CDR2 FQGNSA. This CDR3 contains 13 residues.

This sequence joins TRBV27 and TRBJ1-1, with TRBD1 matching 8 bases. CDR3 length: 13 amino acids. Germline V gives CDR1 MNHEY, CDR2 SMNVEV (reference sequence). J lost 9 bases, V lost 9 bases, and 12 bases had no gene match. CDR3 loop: CASGSGQGRQAFF. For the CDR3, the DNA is TGTGCCAGTGGTTCTGGACAGGGTCGACAAGCTTTCTTT.

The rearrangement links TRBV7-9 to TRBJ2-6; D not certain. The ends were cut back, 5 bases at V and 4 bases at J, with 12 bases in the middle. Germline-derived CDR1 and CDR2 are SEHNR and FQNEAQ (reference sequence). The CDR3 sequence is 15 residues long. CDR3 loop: CASSPPERGANVLTF. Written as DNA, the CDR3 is TGTGCCAGCAGCCCGCCCGAGCGCGGGGCCAACGTCCTGACTTTC.

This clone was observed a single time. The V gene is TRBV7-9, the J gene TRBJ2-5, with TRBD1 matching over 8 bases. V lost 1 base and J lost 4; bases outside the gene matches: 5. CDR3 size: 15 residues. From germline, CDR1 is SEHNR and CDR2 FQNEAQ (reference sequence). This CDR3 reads CASSLVGQGIETQYF. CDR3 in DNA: TGTGCCAGCAGCTTAGTAGGACAGGGAATAGAGACCCAGTACTTC.

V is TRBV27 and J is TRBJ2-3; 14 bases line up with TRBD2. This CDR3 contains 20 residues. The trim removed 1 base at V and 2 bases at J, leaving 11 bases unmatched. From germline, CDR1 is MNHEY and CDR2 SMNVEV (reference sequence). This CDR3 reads CASSLYTGGLAGDLTDTQYF. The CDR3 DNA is TGTGCCAGCAGTTTATATACAGGGGGACTAGCGGGGGACCTCACAGATACGCAGTATTTT.